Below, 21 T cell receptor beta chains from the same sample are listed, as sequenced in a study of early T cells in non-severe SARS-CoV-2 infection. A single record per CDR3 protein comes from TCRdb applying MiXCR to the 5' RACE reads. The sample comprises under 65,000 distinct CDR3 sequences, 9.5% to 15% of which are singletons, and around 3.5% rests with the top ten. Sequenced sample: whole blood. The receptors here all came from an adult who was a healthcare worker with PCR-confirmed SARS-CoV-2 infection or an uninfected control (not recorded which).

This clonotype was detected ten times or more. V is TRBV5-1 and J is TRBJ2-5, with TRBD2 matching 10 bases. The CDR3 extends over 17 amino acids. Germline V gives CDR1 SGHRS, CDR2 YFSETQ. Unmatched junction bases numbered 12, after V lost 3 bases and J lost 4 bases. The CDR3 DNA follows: TGCGCCAGCAGCTACAGACTAGCGGGCTCGACGGGAGAGACCCAGTACTTC. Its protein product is CASSYRLAGSTGETQYF.

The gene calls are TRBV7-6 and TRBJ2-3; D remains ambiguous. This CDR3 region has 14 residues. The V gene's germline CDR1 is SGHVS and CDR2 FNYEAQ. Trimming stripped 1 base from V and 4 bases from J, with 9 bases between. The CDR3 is CASSLGASSDTQYF. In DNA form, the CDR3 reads TGTGCCAGCAGCTTAGGCGCTAGTTCAGATACGCAGTATTTT.

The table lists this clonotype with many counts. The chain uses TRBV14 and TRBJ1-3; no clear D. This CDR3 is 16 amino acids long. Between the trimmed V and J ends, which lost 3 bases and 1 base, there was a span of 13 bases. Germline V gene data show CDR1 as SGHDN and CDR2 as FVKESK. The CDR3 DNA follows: TGTGCCAGCAGCCATCTTCCGCCAGGATCTGGAAACACCATATATTTT. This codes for CASSHLPPGSGNTIYF.

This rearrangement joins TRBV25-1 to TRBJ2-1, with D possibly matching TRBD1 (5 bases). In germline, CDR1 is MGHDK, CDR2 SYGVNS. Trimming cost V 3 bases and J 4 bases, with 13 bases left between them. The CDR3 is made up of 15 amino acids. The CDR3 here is CASSEHFRGYNEQFF. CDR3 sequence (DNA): TGTGCCAGCAGTGAGCACTTTAGGGGATACAATGAGCAGTTCTTC.

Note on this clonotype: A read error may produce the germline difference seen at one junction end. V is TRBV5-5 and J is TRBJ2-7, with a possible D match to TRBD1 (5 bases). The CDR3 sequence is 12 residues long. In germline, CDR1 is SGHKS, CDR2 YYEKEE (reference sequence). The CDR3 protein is CASSLEQAPGSF. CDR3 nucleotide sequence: TGTGCCAGCAGCTTGGAACAGGCCCCTGGCAGCTTC.

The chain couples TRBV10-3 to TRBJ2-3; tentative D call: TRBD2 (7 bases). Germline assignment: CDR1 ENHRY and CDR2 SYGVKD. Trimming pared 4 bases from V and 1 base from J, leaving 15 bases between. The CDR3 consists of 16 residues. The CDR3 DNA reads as TGTGCCATCAGTGGAGGGAGGGGGTCCGGCACAGATACGCAGTATTTT. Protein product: CAISGGRGSGTDTQYF.

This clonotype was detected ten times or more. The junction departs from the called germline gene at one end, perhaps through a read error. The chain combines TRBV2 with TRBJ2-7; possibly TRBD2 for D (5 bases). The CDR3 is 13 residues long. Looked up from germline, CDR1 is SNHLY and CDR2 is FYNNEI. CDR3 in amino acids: CVSSEARAYEQYF. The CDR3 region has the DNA TGTGTCAGCAGTGAAGCGCGGGCCTACGAGCAGTACTTC.

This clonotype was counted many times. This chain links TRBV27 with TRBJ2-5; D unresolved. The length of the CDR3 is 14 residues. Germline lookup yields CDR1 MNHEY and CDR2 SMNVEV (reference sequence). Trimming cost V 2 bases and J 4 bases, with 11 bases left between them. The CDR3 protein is CASSLSPGGETQYF. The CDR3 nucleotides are TGTGCCAGCAGTTTAAGCCCCGGCGGAGAGACCCAGTACTTC.

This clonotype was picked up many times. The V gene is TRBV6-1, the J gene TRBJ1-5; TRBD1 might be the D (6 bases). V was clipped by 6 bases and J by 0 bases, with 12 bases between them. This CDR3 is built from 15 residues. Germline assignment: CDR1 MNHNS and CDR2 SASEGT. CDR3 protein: CASRAGQISNQPQHF. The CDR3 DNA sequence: TGTGCCAGCAGGGCAGGACAGATTAGCAATCAGCCCCAGCATTTT.

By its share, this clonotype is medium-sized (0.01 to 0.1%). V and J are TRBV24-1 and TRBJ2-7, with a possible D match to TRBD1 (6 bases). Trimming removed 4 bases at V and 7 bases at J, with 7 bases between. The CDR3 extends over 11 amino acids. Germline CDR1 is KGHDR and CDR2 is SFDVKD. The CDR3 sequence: CATSDRGEQYF. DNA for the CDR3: TGTGCCACCAGTGACAGGGGAGAGCAGTACTTC.

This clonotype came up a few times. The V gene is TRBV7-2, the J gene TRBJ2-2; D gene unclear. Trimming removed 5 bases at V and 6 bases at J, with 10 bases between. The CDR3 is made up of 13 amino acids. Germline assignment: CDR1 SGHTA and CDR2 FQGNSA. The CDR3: CASSPVMAGELFF. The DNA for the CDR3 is TGTGCCAGCAGCCCAGTTATGGCCGGGGAGCTGTTTTTT.

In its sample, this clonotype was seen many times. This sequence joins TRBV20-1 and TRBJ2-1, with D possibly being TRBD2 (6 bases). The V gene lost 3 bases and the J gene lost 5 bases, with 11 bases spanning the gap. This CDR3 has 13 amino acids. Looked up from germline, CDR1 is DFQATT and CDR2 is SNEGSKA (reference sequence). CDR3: CSASPSGDNEQFF. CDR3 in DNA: TGCAGTGCTAGTCCGTCGGGGGACAATGAGCAGTTCTTC.

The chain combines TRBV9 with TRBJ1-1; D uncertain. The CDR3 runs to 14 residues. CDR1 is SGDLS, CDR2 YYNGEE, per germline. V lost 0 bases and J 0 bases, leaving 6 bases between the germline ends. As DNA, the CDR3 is TGTGCCAGCAGCGTAGGTGGAGTGAACACTGAAGCTTTCTTT. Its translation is CASSVGGVNTEAFF.

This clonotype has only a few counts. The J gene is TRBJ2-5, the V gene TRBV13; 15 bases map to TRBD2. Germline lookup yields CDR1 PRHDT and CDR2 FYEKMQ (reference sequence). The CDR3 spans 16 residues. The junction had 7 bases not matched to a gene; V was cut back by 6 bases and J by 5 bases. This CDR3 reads CASSSGLAGGVETQYF. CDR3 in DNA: TGTGCCAGCAGTTCGGGACTAGCGGGAGGAGTGGAGACCCAGTACTTC.

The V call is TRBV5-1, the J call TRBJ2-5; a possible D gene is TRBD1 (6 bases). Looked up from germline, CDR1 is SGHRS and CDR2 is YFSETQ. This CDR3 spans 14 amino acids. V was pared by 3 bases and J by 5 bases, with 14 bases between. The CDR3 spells CASSSSPGHETQYF. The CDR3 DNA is TGCGCCAGCAGCTCATCACCGGGACACGAGACCCAGTACTTC.

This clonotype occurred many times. The CDR3 nucleotides read TGTGCCAGCAGCTCCCCCCTCCCACAGGGAGGAGGCTACACCTTC. Translation gives CASSSPLPQGGGYTF. The rearrangement joins TRBV28 to TRBJ1-2; D might be TRBD1 (6 bases). This CDR3 is 15 amino acids long. Per germline, CDR1 MDHEN and CDR2 SYDVKM. The germline V and J ends were trimmed by 6 bases and 8 bases, with 22 bases remaining between them.

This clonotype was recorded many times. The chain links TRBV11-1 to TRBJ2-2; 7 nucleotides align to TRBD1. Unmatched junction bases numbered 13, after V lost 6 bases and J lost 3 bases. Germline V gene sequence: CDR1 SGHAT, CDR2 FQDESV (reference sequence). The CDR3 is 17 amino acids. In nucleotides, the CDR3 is TGTGCCAGCAGTCCTCCCCCCGACAGGGTATACACCGGGGAGCTGTTTTTT. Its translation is CASSPPPDRVYTGELFF.

For the CDR3, the DNA is TGTGCCAGCAGCCAACGTAGCGGAAGCACAGATACGCAGTATTTT. The encoded protein is CASSQRSGSTDTQYF. V is TRBV28 and J is TRBJ2-3; D is possibly TRBD2 (6 bases). This CDR3 region has 15 residues. V was clipped by 6 bases and J by 0 bases, with 13 bases between them. The germline gives CDR1 MDHEN, CDR2 SYDVKM.

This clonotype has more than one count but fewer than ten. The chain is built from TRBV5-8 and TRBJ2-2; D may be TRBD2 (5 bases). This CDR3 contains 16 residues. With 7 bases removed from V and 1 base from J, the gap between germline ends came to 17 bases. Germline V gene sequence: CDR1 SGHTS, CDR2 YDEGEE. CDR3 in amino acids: CASRGPYGVNTGELFF. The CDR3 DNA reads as TGTGCCAGCCGCGGACCCTACGGGGTGAACACCGGGGAGCTGTTTTTT.

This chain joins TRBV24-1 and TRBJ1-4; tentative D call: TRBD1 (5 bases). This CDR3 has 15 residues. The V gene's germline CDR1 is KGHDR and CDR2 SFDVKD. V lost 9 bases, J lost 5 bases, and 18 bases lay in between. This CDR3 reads CATAEPGGGNEKLFF. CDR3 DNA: TGTGCCACCGCCGAGCCGGGTGGGGGAAATGAAAAACTGTTTTTT.

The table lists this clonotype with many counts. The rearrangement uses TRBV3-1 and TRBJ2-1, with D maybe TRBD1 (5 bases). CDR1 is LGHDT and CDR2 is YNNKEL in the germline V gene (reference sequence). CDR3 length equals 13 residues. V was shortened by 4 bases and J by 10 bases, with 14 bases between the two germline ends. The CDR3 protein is CASSRAGADEQFF. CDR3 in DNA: TGTGCCAGCAGCCGCGCTGGGGCGGACGAGCAGTTCTTC.